The sequence of this T cell receptor (beta chain) was determined in a study of shared clonotypes between healthy human individuals. Study-level points and caveats: Deeper or shallower sequencing was expected to change how clonotypes are shared among donors.

J was trimmed by 0 bases and V by 3 bases; bases with no gene match: 5. Germline V gene sequence: CDR1 LNHNV, CDR2 YYDKDF (reference sequence). This CDR3 is built from 16 residues. The method was immunoSEQ multiplex PCR; TCRdb's version includes in-frame clones alone and lacks a portion of them. The sample yields about 230,000 clones, approximately 70% seen once. As concerns this clone: Its antigen is not known.

The clonotype originates from a man between 25 and 39 years old in good health. The sequenced sample consisted of memory CD4+ T cells sorted from blood. Noted subset: CD45RA-negative fraction. The rearrangement joins TRBV15 to TRBJ2-3; 8 bases align to TRBD1. CDR3 sequence: CATSRADRASTDTQYF. Written as DNA, the CDR3 is TGTGCCACCAGCAGGGCGGACAGGGCAAGCACAGATACGCAGTATTTT.